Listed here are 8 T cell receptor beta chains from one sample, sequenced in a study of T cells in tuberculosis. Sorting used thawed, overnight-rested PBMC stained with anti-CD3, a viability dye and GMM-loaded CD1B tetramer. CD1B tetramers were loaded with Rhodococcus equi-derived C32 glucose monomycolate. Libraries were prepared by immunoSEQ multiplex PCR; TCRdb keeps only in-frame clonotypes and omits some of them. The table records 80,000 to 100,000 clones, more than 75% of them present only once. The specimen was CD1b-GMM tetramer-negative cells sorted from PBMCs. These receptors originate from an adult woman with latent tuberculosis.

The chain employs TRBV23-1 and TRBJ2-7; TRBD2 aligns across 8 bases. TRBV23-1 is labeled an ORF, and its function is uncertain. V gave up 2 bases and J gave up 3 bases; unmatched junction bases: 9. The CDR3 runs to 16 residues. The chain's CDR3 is CASSQRSSGGIYEQYV. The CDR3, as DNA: TGCGCCAGCAGTCAACGCTCGAGCGGGGGTATCTACGAGCAGTACGTC.

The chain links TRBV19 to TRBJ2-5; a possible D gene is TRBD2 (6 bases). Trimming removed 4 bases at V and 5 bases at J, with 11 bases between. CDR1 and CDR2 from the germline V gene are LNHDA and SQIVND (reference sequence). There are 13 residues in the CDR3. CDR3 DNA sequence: TGTGCCAGTAGTACTACAGGAGGGGAGACCCAGTACTTC. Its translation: CASSTTGGETQYF.

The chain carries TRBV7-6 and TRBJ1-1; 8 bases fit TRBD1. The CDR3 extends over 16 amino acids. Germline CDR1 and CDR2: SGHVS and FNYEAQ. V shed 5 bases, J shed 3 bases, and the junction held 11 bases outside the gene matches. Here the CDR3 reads CASSPYLTGADTEAFF. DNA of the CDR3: TGTGCCAGCAGCCCATACCTGACAGGGGCCGACACTGAAGCTTTCTTT.

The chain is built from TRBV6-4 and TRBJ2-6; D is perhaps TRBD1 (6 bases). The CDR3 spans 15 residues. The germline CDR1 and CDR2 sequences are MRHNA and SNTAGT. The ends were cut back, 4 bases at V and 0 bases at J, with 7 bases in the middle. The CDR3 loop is CASSVTGSGANVLTF. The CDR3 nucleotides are TGTGCCAGCAGTGTGACAGGCTCTGGGGCCAACGTCCTGACTTTC.

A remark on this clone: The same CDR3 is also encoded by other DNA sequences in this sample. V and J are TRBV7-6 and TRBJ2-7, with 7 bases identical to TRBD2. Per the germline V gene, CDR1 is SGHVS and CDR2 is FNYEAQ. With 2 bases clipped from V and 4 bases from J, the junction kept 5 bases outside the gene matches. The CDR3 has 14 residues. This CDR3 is CASSLSGAFYEQYF. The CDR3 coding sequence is TGTGCCAGCAGCTTAAGCGGGGCTTTTTACGAGCAGTACTTC. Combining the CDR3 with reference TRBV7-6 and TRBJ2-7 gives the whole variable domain GAGVSQSPRYKVTKRGQDVALRCDPISGHVSLYWYRQALGQGPEFLTYFNYEAQQDKSGLPNDRFSAERPEGSISTLTIQRTEQRDSAMYRCASSLSGAFYEQYFGPGTRLTVT.

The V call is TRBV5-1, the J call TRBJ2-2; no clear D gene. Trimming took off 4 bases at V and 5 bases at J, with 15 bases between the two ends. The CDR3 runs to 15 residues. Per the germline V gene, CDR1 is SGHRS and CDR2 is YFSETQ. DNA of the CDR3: TGCGCCAGCAGCCTTACACCCGCAGGAACCGGGGAGCTGTTTTTT. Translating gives CASSLTPAGTGELFF.

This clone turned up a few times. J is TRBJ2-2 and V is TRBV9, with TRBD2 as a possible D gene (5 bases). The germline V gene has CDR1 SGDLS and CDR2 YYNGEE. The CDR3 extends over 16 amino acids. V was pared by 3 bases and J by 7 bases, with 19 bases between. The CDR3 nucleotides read TGTGCCAGCAGCGGGAGAGGACTTAAACCTTTCGGGGAGCTGTTTTTT. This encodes CASSGRGLKPFGELFF.

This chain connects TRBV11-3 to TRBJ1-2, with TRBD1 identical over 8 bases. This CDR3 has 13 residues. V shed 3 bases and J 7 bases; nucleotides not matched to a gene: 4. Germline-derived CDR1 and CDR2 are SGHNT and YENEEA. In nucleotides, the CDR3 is TGTGCCAGCAGCTTCGCAGGGGGCATTGGCTACACCTTC. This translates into CASSFAGGIGYTF. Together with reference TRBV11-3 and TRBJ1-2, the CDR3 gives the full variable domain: EAGVVQSPRYKIIEKKQPVAFWCNPISGHNTLYWYLQNLGQGPELLIRYENEEAVDDSQLPKDRFSAERLKGVDSTLKIQPAELGDSAVYLCASSFAGGIGYTFGSGTRLTVV.